This T cell receptor beta chain comes out of a study of CD4 T cells in relation to SARS-CoV-2 and coronaviruses. Study-wide background: ViraFEST: approximately ten-day antigen culture of PBMCs, then TCR beta CDR3 sequencing.

Generated by immunoSEQ multiplex PCR, the TCRdb table keeps only in-frame clones and is missing some. Among more than 25,000 clones, 75% were seen once, and the ten largest hold approximately 12%. About this clone: Its antigen is still unknown.

CDR1 SGHTA and CDR2 FQGNSA come from the germline V gene. V dropped 3 bases and J dropped 3 bases, with 6 bases sitting between them. This CDR3 region has 14 residues. Before the COVID-19 pandemic, during about 2010-2019, CD4+ T cells were taken from unexposed donors. Isolation of CD4+ T cells took place after less than twelve days in culture. PBMCs were plated at a few million per well in IL-2-containing medium. Sequencing used CD4+ T cells from PBMCs, cultured in vitro. The sequence was collected from a human donor in good health. The chain employs TRBV7-2 and TRBJ1-6; a weak D match, TRBD1 (6 bases). CDR3 sequence reads: CASSLDSYNSPLHF. The CDR3 nucleotides read TGTGCCAGCAGCTTGGACAGCTATAATTCACCCCTCCACTTT.